This TCR beta chain was profiled in a study of T cells after yellow fever vaccination. Template switching by 5'RACE produced TCR cDNA, adding a universal primer site and UMIs. TCRdb passed the 5' RACE reads through MiXCR, listing each CDR3 protein once. This table holds approximately 550,000 distinct CDR3 sequences, approximately 21% found once. The CDR3 has 16 amino acids. Germline assignment: CDR1 SGHRS and CDR2 YFSETQ. Losses at the gene ends were 4 bases for V and 7 bases for J; bases not matched to a gene: 12. The sequencing here drew on PBMCs, taken 15 days after the yellow fever booster vaccination. The V and J genes are TRBV5-1 and TRBJ2-1; 9 nucleotides line up with TRBD2. This TCR came from a man aged 25-45 years who received the YFV17D yellow fever vaccine. The CDR3 sequence is CASSLIAGVKGNEQFF. The CDR3 DNA reads as TGCGCCAGCAGCCTGATAGCGGGAGTAAAGGGTAATGAGCAGTTCTTC.